The clone carrying this T cell receptor (beta chain) has more than one count but fewer than ten. Its antigen remains unidentified. This specimen belongs to a study of radiotherapy plus CTLA-4 blockade in lung cancer. The overall study: Among all patients, 15% to 20% showed objective responses, while roughly 30% had disease control.

Germline assignment: CDR1 MNHNY and CDR2 SVGAGI (reference sequence). The CDR3 length is 15 residues. V lost 3 bases, J lost 3 bases, and 15 bases lay in between. Findings and caveats of the study: Blood saw expansion of tumor-derived TCR clones after radiotherapy plus ipilimumab.

The method was immunoSEQ multiplex PCR; TCRdb's version includes in-frame clones alone and lacks a portion of them. The table has approximately 34,000 clones, roughly three quarters seen once. Sequences were derived from peripheral blood, sampled from a patient treated with radiotherapy plus ipilimumab. This clonotype was sampled from a human donor with non-small cell lung cancer who had stable disease on radiotherapy plus ipilimumab. The genes are TRBV6-6 and TRBJ2-7; D not resolved. The CDR3 is CASSYIPSGRYEQYF. CDR3 in DNA: TGTGCCAGCAGTTATATTCCCTCCGGCCGCTACGAGCAGTACTTC.